The 7 T cell receptor beta chains listed next were all sequenced from one sample in a study of regulatory T cells in long-lasting Graves disease. Indicated time point: persistent/refractory GD, antithyroid drugs over 5 years with positive TRAb. Generation of the TCR library employed RNA extracted from PBMCs. Building of the TCR beta libraries involved iRepertoire HTBI primers and Arm-PCR of CDR3 regions. Each CDR3 protein gets one entry after TCRdb re-called the multiplex PCR reads with MiXCR. This repertoire shows about 470,000 distinct CDR3 sequences, around a fifth found once; its top ten account for 7% to 9%. This specimen was peripheral blood mononuclear cells (PBMCs), taken when the disease was refractory, from a patient treated with antithyroid drugs. The origin of the receptors is a female donor with Graves disease.

The chain is built from TRBV29-1 and TRBJ2-5; D may correspond to TRBD1 or TRBD2 (5 bases each). Trimming took off 7 bases at V and 2 bases at J, with 5 bases between the two ends. The germline CDR1 and CDR2 sequences are SQVTM and ANQGSEA. The CDR3 contains 10 residues. The CDR3 protein is CSGGQETQYF. Written as DNA, the CDR3 is TGCAGCGGGGGGCAAGAGACCCAGTACTTC.

The chain carries TRBV7-9 and TRBJ1-2; 8 bases fit TRBD1. The trim removed 1 base at V and 6 bases at J, leaving 7 bases unmatched. Germline V gene data show CDR1 as SEHNR and CDR2 as FQNEAQ (reference sequence). The CDR3 consists of 15 residues. In DNA, the CDR3 is TGTGCCAGCAGCTTAGGGACAGGGCGGATCCATGGCTACACCTTC. Amino acids: CASSLGTGRIHGYTF.

This clonotype has a handful of counts. V and J are TRBV19 and TRBJ2-2; TRBD2 is a possible D gene (5 bases). This CDR3 has 14 residues. Germline loops: CDR1 LNHDA, CDR2 SQIVND (reference sequence). The V and J ends lost 7 bases and 5 bases respectively, with 14 bases between them. CDR3 residues: CASTWEPGTGELFF. The CDR3 region has the DNA TGTGCCAGTACCTGGGAACCGGGGACCGGGGAGCTGTTTTTT.

This chain links TRBV7-9 with TRBJ2-7; the D gene could be TRBD1 or TRBD2 (5 bases each). Germline V gene lookup returns CDR1 SEHNR and CDR2 FQNEAQ (reference sequence). The V end lost 3 bases, the J end lost 3 bases, and 15 bases lay between the germline ends. This CDR3 is built from 15 residues. The CDR3 is CASSLNSGSFYEQYF. The CDR3 nucleotides are TGTGCCAGCAGCTTGAATTCAGGGAGCTTCTACGAGCAGTACTTC.

The chain uses TRBV5-1 and TRBJ1-4; D ambiguous. The CDR3 covers 15 residues. Germline values: CDR1 SGHRS, CDR2 YFSETQ. V was trimmed by 0 bases and J by 0 bases, leaving 6 bases between them. CDR3 protein: CASSLADATNEKLFF. The CDR3 DNA sequence: TGCGCCAGCAGCTTGGCAGACGCAACTAATGAAAAACTGTTTTTT.

With respect to this clonotype: Possible read error: a much larger clone is one base away. The rearrangement uses TRBV15 and TRBJ2-5, with D perhaps TRBD2 (5 bases). Per the germline V gene, CDR1 is LNHNV and CDR2 is YYDKDF (reference sequence). This CDR3 is built from 13 residues. CDR3 DNA: TGTACCACCAGCAGAGGTAGCGAGAAGACCCAGTACTTC. Translation: CTTSRGSEKTQYF.

V gene TRBV29-1 combines with J gene TRBJ2-5, with 12 bases lining up with TRBD1. This CDR3 comprises 15 residues. Unmatched junction bases numbered 4, after V lost 1 base and J lost 4 bases. The V gene's germline CDR1 is SQVTM and CDR2 ANQGSEA. The CDR3 sequence is CSVEGGQGARETQYF. DNA for the CDR3: TGCAGCGTTGAAGGGGGACAGGGGGCTCGAGAGACCCAGTACTTC.